This record concerns one TCR beta chain sequence. The antigen is not known. The repertoire was sequenced with immunoSEQ multiplex PCR; TCRdb's copy has only in-frame clones and lacks some. Of about 2.1 million clones in the sample, 85% to 95% are singletons; the top ten hold around 1.7%. Naive CD8 cells comprised CD45RO-negative, CCR7-positively selected cells, excluding terminally differentiated effector memory CD45RA+ cells. Only Caucasian adults living in Nashville, Tennessee served as donors. The CDR3 consists of 14 residues. J lost 3 bases, V lost 5 bases, and 4 bases had no gene match. CDR1 is MNHEY, CDR2 SMNVEV, per germline (reference sequence). The sample belongs to a study of shared clonotypes between healthy human individuals. Overall study findings and caveats: A few donors had 5% to 6% of their naive CD4 clonotypes in common. Despite large depth, sorted-subset datasets appeared incompletely sequenced. What naive subsets generally showed was a larger estimated richness than memory subsets showed.

The receptor was isolated from a young man in good health. Some clones in this sample may be carry-over from other donors' samples. The source material was naive CD8+ T cells from PBMCs. The genes are TRBV27 and TRBJ2-7; 10 bases match TRBD2. The chain's CDR3 is CASSELAGSYEQYF. The DNA of the CDR3 is TGTGCCAGCAGTGAACTAGCGGGAAGCTACGAGCAGTACTTC.